Listed here is a single TCR beta chain. This entry belongs to a study of CD8 T cells in Susac syndrome. Random hexamers were used to reverse transcribe an amount of about 0.5 to 1 ug RNA. immunoSEQ multiplex PCR amplified TCR beta CDR3 across 54 Vbeta, 13 Jbeta. TCRdb re-analysed the immunoSEQ multiplex PCR reads in MiXCR, keeping a single row per CDR3 protein. Of roughly 120,000 distinct CDR3 sequences in the sample, 93% are singletons; the top ten hold approximately 0.31%. Sample: CD8+ T cells from PBMCs. This receptor was taken from a human donor with multiple sclerosis.

In DNA, the CDR3 is TGTGCCAGCAGCTTATATAGGGACAGGGTTGATGAGCAGTTCTTC. This encodes CASSLYRDRVDEQFF. The chain recombines TRBV7-3 with TRBJ2-1; TRBD1 agrees at 9 bases. V trimming: 2 bases; J trimming: 8 bases; junction bases outside the gene matches: 7. This CDR3 has 15 residues. Germline V gives CDR1 SGHTA, CDR2 FQGTGA. Full variable domain (missing parts from reference TRBV7-3 and TRBJ2-1): GAGVSQTPSNKVTEKGKYVELRCDPISGHTALYWYRQSLGQGPEFLIYFQGTGAADDSGLPNDRFFAVRPEGSVSTLKIQRTERGDSAVYLCASSLYRDRVDEQFFGPGTRLTVL.